What follows are 28 T cell receptor beta chains derived from one specimen sequenced in a study of response to subunit inactivated influenza vaccine. TCRdb called the RT-PCR reads again in MiXCR, with one record for every CDR3 protein. The sample contains under 950,000 distinct CDR3 sequences, around 20% of which appear only once. Specimen: PBMCs from blood, collected around 5 days after vaccination. The receptors stem from a man aged 50 or older who received an inactivated influenza vaccine.

Here the CDR3 reads CASSFKGRETQYF. The CDR3 DNA reads as TGTGCCAGCAGTTTTAAGGGGAGGGAGACCCAGTACTTC. The chain uses TRBV12-3 or TRBV12-4 and TRBJ2-5, with D possibly TRBD2 on 6 matching bases. Trimming removed 3 bases from V and 5 bases from J, with 10 bases in between. The CDR3 covers 13 residues.

The V call is TRBV4-3, the J call TRBJ2-5; 10 bases map to TRBD2. Germline CDR1 LGHNA, CDR2 YSLEER. The trim removed 6 bases at V and 4 bases at J, leaving 14 bases unmatched. CDR3 size: 17 residues. The CDR3 sequence is CASRQSLSSGGSETQYF. DNA of the CDR3: TGCGCCAGCAGGCAAAGCCTATCTAGCGGGGGCTCAGAGACCCAGTACTTC.

This clonotype was seen only a few times. The chain carries TRBV20-1 and TRBJ2-5, with 13 nucleotides matching TRBD2. The CDR3 spans 14 residues. The trim removed 6 bases at V and 9 bases at J, leaving 10 bases unmatched. Looked up from germline, CDR1 is DFQATT and CDR2 is SNEGSKA (reference sequence). The CDR3 region is CSAIAGTSGTPQYF. In DNA form, the CDR3 reads TGCAGTGCCATCGCCGGGACTAGCGGGACTCCCCAGTACTTC.

This clonotype turned up a few times. The chain employs TRBV19 and TRBJ2-7; D unclear. The CDR3 length is 14 residues. V lost 5 bases, J lost 2 bases, and 13 bases lay in between. Germline CDR1 is LNHDA and CDR2 is SQIVND (reference sequence). Here the CDR3 reads CASSSDFYTYEQYF. In DNA form, the CDR3 reads TGTGCCAGTAGTTCAGACTTCTATACCTACGAGCAGTACTTC. The whole variable domain, remainder taken from reference TRBV19 and TRBJ2-7, is DGGITQSPKYLFRKEGQNVTLSCEQNLNHDAMYWYRQDPGQGLRLIYYSQIVNDFQKGDIAEGYSVSREKKESFPLTVTSAQKNPTAFYLCASSSDFYTYEQYFGPGTRLTVT.

This clonotype was observed a handful of times. The CDR3 nucleotides are TGTGCCAGCACTCAACTTACAGGATCCTCCCTGTACGAGCAGTACTTC. Translation gives CASTQLTGSSLYEQYF. The V and J genes are TRBV6-1 and TRBJ2-7, with TRBD1 as a possible D gene (5 bases). The CDR3 totals 16 residues. Germline values: CDR1 MNHNS, CDR2 SASEGT. Trimming cost V 7 bases and J 4 bases, with 23 bases left between them.

The rearrangement links TRBV27 to TRBJ1-1, with a weak D call TRBD1 (5 bases). This CDR3 has 13 amino acids. Per germline, CDR1 MNHEY and CDR2 SMNVEV (reference sequence). V dropped 5 bases and J dropped 4 bases, with 11 bases sitting between them. This CDR3 is CASSQTVSTEAFF. As DNA, the CDR3 is TGTGCCAGCAGTCAGACAGTAAGCACTGAAGCTTTCTTT.

This clonotype was recorded a few times. This chain joins TRBV9 and TRBJ2-1, with 8 nucleotides matching TRBD2. The CDR3 contains 18 residues. V trimming: 3 bases; J trimming: 7 bases; junction bases outside the gene matches: 18. Germline assignment: CDR1 SGDLS and CDR2 YYNGEE. The CDR3 bases are TGTGCCAGCAGCGCGCGGGGGGCTAGCGCGAACCTGGGTAATGAGCAGTTCTTC. Amino acids: CASSARGASANLGNEQFF.

This sequence joins TRBV5-6 and TRBJ2-3; D is possibly TRBD1 (7 bases). In germline, CDR1 is SGHDT, CDR2 YYEEEE. CDR3 size: 12 residues. Trimming left V 8 bases short and J 4 bases short, with 11 bases between. CDR3 sequence: CASFRGADTQYF. The CDR3 DNA reads TGTGCCAGTTTCAGGGGGGCAGATACGCAGTATTTT.

This clonotype appeared a few times. V gene TRBV7-9 combines with J gene TRBJ1-2; D possibly corresponds to TRBD1 (6 bases). The CDR3 length is 13 residues. The germline gives CDR1 SEHNR, CDR2 FQNEAQ (reference sequence). V dropped 6 bases and J dropped 7 bases, with 15 bases sitting between them. The CDR3 nucleotides read TGTGCCAGCAGAAACCGTCAGGGGTCTGGCTACACCTTC. Translated: CASRNRQGSGYTF. The whole variable domain, filled in from reference TRBV7-9 and TRBJ1-2, reads DTGVSQNPRHKITKRGQNVTFRCDPISEHNRLYWYRQTLGQGPEFLTYFQNEAQLEKSRLLSDRFSAERPKGSFSTLEIQRTEQGDSAMYLCASRNRQGSGYTFGSGTRLTVV.

This clonotype came up a few times. This chain uses TRBV9 with TRBJ2-3; TRBD1 matches at 11 bases. The CDR3 loop spans 18 amino acids. Losses at the gene ends were 4 bases for V and 4 bases for J; bases not matched to a gene: 14. CDR1 is SGDLS and CDR2 is YYNGEE in the germline V gene. CDR3 region: CASSPRTGGNLDSDTQYF. CDR3 coding DNA: TGTGCCAGCAGCCCCCGGACAGGGGGCAACCTGGATTCAGATACGCAGTATTTT.

This chain connects TRBV4-3 to TRBJ1-4; tentatively, D is TRBD1 (6 bases). The ends were cut back, 0 bases at V and 4 bases at J, with 9 bases in the middle. Germline lookup yields CDR1 LGHNA and CDR2 YSLEER. The CDR3 has 15 residues. The DNA of the CDR3 is TGCGCCAGCAGCCAAGATAGGGGGGTTAATGAAAAACTGTTTTTT. This encodes CASSQDRGVNEKLFF.

The chain is built from TRBV20-1 and TRBJ2-1, with TRBD2 matching over 8 bases. This CDR3 is built from 15 residues. The junction had 11 bases not matched to a gene; V was cut back by 6 bases and J by 4 bases. Germline V lookup: CDR1 DFQATT, CDR2 SNEGSKA (reference sequence). The CDR3 reads CSATKRGLQYNEQFF. The CDR3 DNA sequence: TGCAGTGCAACAAAGCGGGGGCTCCAATACAATGAGCAGTTCTTC.

The table lists this clonotype with a few counts. DNA for the CDR3: TGCGCCAGCAGCGAACAGGTTCAGAGCTCTGGGGCCAACGTCCTGACTTTC. This encodes CASSEQVQSSGANVLTF. V usage is TRBV5-1 and J usage is TRBJ2-6; D is perhaps TRBD1 (5 bases). The ends were cut back, 4 bases at V and 0 bases at J, with 14 bases in the middle. The CDR3 contains 17 residues. Germline V gene sequence: CDR1 SGHRS, CDR2 YFSETQ.

V usage is TRBV27 and J usage is TRBJ1-1; tentatively, D is TRBD1 (6 bases). Trimming took off 6 bases at V and 0 bases at J, with 11 bases between the two ends. The CDR3 consists of 14 residues. The germline CDR1 and CDR2 sequences are MNHEY and SMNVEV (reference sequence). CDR3 amino acids: CASRLGAMNTEAFF. DNA for the CDR3: TGTGCCAGCAGGCTGGGGGCAATGAACACTGAAGCTTTCTTT.

The chain joins TRBV5-1 to TRBJ2-3; D possibly corresponds to TRBD2 (6 bases). Deletions cut 6 bases from V and 3 bases from J, with 17 bases between. This CDR3 has 15 residues. Germline-derived CDR1 and CDR2 are SGHRS and YFSETQ. Here the CDR3 DNA reads TGCGCCAGCATCCTTCGGCGGGGCAATACAGATACGCAGTATTTT. Translated: CASILRRGNTDTQYF.

The chain carries TRBV5-1 and TRBJ2-7; TRBD2 aligns across 10 bases. V gave up 4 bases and J gave up 2 bases; unmatched junction bases: 9. This CDR3 has 16 residues. CDR1 and CDR2 from the germline V gene are SGHRS and YFSETQ. CDR3 protein: CASSIAKREGPYEQYF. For the CDR3, the DNA is TGCGCCAGCAGCATCGCAAAGCGGGAGGGCCCCTACGAGCAGTACTTC.

The chain has TRBV7-9 and TRBJ2-3, with 12 nucleotides matching TRBD2. V shed 5 bases and J 6 bases; nucleotides not matched to a gene: 6. This CDR3 has 15 amino acids. Germline V CDR1 and CDR2: SEHNR, FQNEAQ (reference sequence). The CDR3, as DNA: TGTGCCAGCAGCCCCTGGACTAGCGGGAAGGATACGCAGTATTTT. Amino acid sequence: CASSPWTSGKDTQYF. Combining the CDR3 with reference TRBV7-9 and TRBJ2-3 gives the whole variable domain DTGVSQNPRHKITKRGQNVTFRCDPISEHNRLYWYRQTLGQGPEFLTYFQNEAQLEKSRLLSDRFSAERPKGSFSTLEIQRTEQGDSAMYLCASSPWTSGKDTQYFGPGTRLTVL.

This clonotype occurred a few times. The chain is built from TRBV12-3 or TRBV12-4 and TRBJ2-7, with 12 bases matching TRBD1. The CDR3 has 15 amino acids. Trimming took 3 bases from V and 5 from J; bases not matched to a gene: 5. CDR3 sequence: CASSLWGQGADEQYF. CDR3 in DNA: TGTGCCAGCAGTTTGTGGGGACAGGGGGCCGACGAGCAGTACTTC.

This chain links TRBV5-1 with TRBJ2-1, with 8 bases identical to TRBD1. In germline, CDR1 is SGHRS, CDR2 YFSETQ. The length of the CDR3 is 16 residues. Unmatched junction bases numbered 8, after V lost 4 bases and J lost 2 bases. CDR3 amino acids: CASSPNPGGPYNEQFF. The CDR3 region has the DNA TGCGCCAGCAGCCCCAACCCAGGGGGCCCCTACAATGAGCAGTTCTTC.

This clonotype has just a few counts. This chain uses TRBV27 with TRBJ1-1; the D gene is possibly TRBD1 (6 bases). The V and J ends lost 2 bases and 1 base respectively, with 14 bases between them. Germline V gene data show CDR1 as MNHEY and CDR2 as SMNVEV (reference sequence). CDR3 length equals 16 residues. The DNA of the CDR3 is TGTGCCAGCAGTTTAGAAACAGGGAGGCGGAACACTGAAGCTTTCTTT. As protein: CASSLETGRRNTEAFF.

This clonotype has more than one count but fewer than ten. For the CDR3, the DNA is TGTGCCAGCGCCCAGGGGGGCGACTATGGCTACACCTTC. Amino acids: CASAQGGDYGYTF. The genes are TRBV12-3 or TRBV12-4 and TRBJ1-2, with 7 nucleotides matching TRBD1. The CDR3 consists of 13 residues. V lost 8 bases to trimming and J lost 3 bases; unmatched junction nucleotides: 6.

This sequence joins TRBV6-5 and TRBJ2-7, with D possibly matching TRBD1 (5 bases). The ends were cut back, 2 bases at V and 2 bases at J, with 7 bases in the middle. CDR1 and CDR2 (germline): MNHEY, SVGAGI. The CDR3 extends over 13 amino acids. CDR3 nucleotides: TGTGCCAGCAGTTACGGCAGGGCCTACGAGCAGTACTTC. It yields the protein CASSYGRAYEQYF.

This clonotype was detected many times. The V gene is TRBV12-3 or TRBV12-4, the J gene TRBJ2-5; 12 bases agree with TRBD2. The CDR3 is 15 residues long. V lost 3 bases and J lost 5; bases outside the gene matches: 4. The CDR3 loop is CASSFPGTSGETQYF. CDR3 DNA sequence: TGTGCCAGCAGTTTCCCCGGGACTAGCGGGGAGACCCAGTACTTC.

This clonotype has only a few counts. The rearrangement uses TRBV12-3 or TRBV12-4 and TRBJ2-3; TRBD1 is a possible D gene (6 bases). The CDR3 runs to 14 residues. Trimming removed 10 bases at V and 4 bases at J, with 18 bases between. The CDR3 bases are TGTGCCATCGGGCCGGGACAAGGACCAGATACGCAGTATTTT. Protein sequence: CAIGPGQGPDTQYF.

The rearrangement uses TRBV6-1 and TRBJ2-5; 11 nucleotides align to TRBD2. After removal of 6 bases from V and 4 bases from J, the junction contained 4 bases not matched to a gene. The CDR3 length is 14 residues. Germline CDR1 MNHNS, CDR2 SASEGT. The CDR3 DNA reads as TGTGCCAGCAGGGTAGCGGGAGGGGCAGAGACCCAGTACTTC. This codes for CASRVAGGAETQYF.

The chain uses TRBV5-1 and TRBJ2-3, with 9 bases fitting TRBD2. The V segment lost 3 bases and the J segment 1 base; nucleotides outside the gene matches: 6. The CDR3 length is 16 residues. Germline CDR1 is SGHRS and CDR2 is YFSETQ. The CDR3 DNA sequence: TGCGCCAGCAGCTGGGATTCTAGCGGGGGCACAGATACGCAGTATTTT. It encodes CASSWDSSGGTDTQYF.

This clonotype was detected ten times or more. The chain has TRBV4-1 and TRBJ1-4, with D uncertain. Germline V gene lookup returns CDR1 MGHRA and CDR2 YSYEKL. V lost 1 base to trimming and J lost 5 bases, with 8 bases between them. This CDR3 is 14 amino acids long. DNA for the CDR3: TGCGCCAGCAGCCAAGGACCTTCAAATGAAAAACTGTTTTTT. Translation: CASSQGPSNEKLFF.

There are many counts of this clonotype. The V and J genes are TRBV5-1 and TRBJ2-3; either TRBD1 or TRBD2 may fit D (7 bases each). V shed 0 bases and J shed 6 bases, with 17 bases lying between them. The germline V gene has CDR1 SGHRS and CDR2 YFSETQ. The length of the CDR3 is 16 residues. DNA of the CDR3: TGCGCCAGCAGCTTGGACGGGACAGCCGGGAGGGATACGCAGTATTTT. This gives the protein CASSLDGTAGRDTQYF.